These T cell receptor beta chains were read from a single sample in a study of CD8 T cells in ankylosing spondylitis. TCRdb re-analysed the 5' RACE reads in MiXCR, keeping a single row per CDR3 protein. Here the sample spans about 250,000 distinct CDR3 sequences, 8% to 10% being singletons. The sequenced material came from blood, either unsorted or a sorted T cell fraction (not recorded which). The source of these receptors is a female donor with ankylosing spondylitis or in good health (not recorded which). The CDR3 runs from the conserved cysteine through the conserved F or W. The order of the fields is clone size, D gene, J gene, V gene, CDR3 protein, CDR3 DNA. A D gene is named only where the DNA matches it firmly. Some rows mark clone size as missing; the rest say once, few, many or name a class of expanded clone.

clone size: many
D gene: TRBD2
J gene: TRBJ2-1
V gene: TRBV20-1
CDR3 protein: CSLAGGPGEQFF
CDR3 DNA: TGCAGTTTAGCGGGAGGGCCTGGGGAGCAGTTCTTC

clone size: NA
D gene: NA
J gene: TRBJ2-5
V gene: TRBV29-1
CDR3 protein: CSAGFEETQYF
CDR3 DNA: TGCAGCGCCGGATTTGAAGAGACCCAGTACTTC

clone size: many
D gene: NA
J gene: TRBJ1-1
V gene: TRBV27
CDR3 protein: CASSLRAGVTEAFF
CDR3 DNA: TGTGCCAGCAGTTTACGGGCAGGAGTCACTGAAGCTTTCTTT

clone size: few
D gene: NA
J gene: TRBJ2-2
V gene: TRBV12-3/TRBV12-4
CDR3 protein: CASRSGTNTGELFF
CDR3 DNA: TGTGCCAGCAGGTCGGGAACGAACACCGGGGAGCTGTTTTTT

clone size: many
D gene: NA
J gene: TRBJ2-5
V gene: TRBV12-3/TRBV12-4
CDR3 protein: CASSLGLPPGETQYF
CDR3 DNA: TGTGCCAGCAGTCTGGGACTTCCGCCGGGTGAGACCCAGTACTTC

clone size: many
D gene: NA
J gene: TRBJ1-6
V gene: TRBV15
CDR3 protein: CATSRDPHSPLHF
CDR3 DNA: TGTGCCACCAGCAGAGATCCCCACTCACCCCTCCACTTT

clone size: many
D gene: NA
J gene: TRBJ2-5
V gene: TRBV28
CDR3 protein: CASTERGSWETQYF
CDR3 DNA: TGTGCCAGCACTGAGAGGGGGAGTTGGGAGACCCAGTACTTC

clone size: many
D gene: NA
J gene: TRBJ1-1
V gene: TRBV4-2
CDR3 protein: CASSQPERTPGGEAFF
CDR3 DNA: TGTGCCAGCAGCCAGCCCGAGAGGACTCCCGGTGGTGAAGCTTTCTTT

clone size: few
D gene: TRBD2
J gene: TRBJ2-3
V gene: TRBV7-2
CDR3 protein: CASSLGGLAGETQYF
CDR3 DNA: TGTGCCAGCAGCTTAGGGGGACTAGCGGGAGAAACGCAGTATTTT

clone size: many
D gene: TRBD2
J gene: TRBJ2-7
V gene: TRBV7-2
CDR3 protein: CASSLYQAGDTYF
CDR3 DNA: TGTGCCAGCAGCTTATATCAAGCGGGAGATACGTACTTC

clone size: many
D gene: TRBD2
J gene: TRBJ2-3
V gene: TRBV7-2
CDR3 protein: CASSLRLAGRTDTQYF
CDR3 DNA: TGTGCCAGCAGCTTAAGACTAGCGGGCCGCACAGATACGCAGTATTTT

clone size: many
D gene: NA
J gene: TRBJ2-1
V gene: TRBV24-1
CDR3 protein: CATSDFWTDSYNEQFF
CDR3 DNA: TGTGCCACCAGTGATTTTTGGACAGACTCCTACAATGAGCAGTTCTTC

clone size: many
D gene: NA
J gene: TRBJ1-6
V gene: TRBV12-3/TRBV12-4
CDR3 protein: CASSLSPGRTPLHF
CDR3 DNA: TGTGCCAGCAGTTTAAGCCCGGGGAGGACACCCCTCCACTTT

clone size: many
D gene: TRBD2
J gene: TRBJ2-5
V gene: TRBV5-6
CDR3 protein: CASSFTSGTSFQETQYF
CDR3 DNA: TGTGCCAGCAGCTTTACTTCCGGGACTAGCTTCCAAGAGACCCAGTACTTC

clone size: NA
D gene: NA
J gene: TRBJ1-6
V gene: TRBV7-9
CDR3 protein: CASSLTAAGLGSPLHF
CDR3 DNA: TGTGCCAGCAGCTTAACGGCGGCAGGCTTGGGATCACCCCTCCACTTT

clone size: many
D gene: NA
J gene: TRBJ1-1
V gene: TRBV12-3/TRBV12-4
CDR3 protein: CASRPSSSGTEAFF
CDR3 DNA: TGTGCCAGCAGGCCCTCGTCGTCGGGTACTGAAGCTTTCTTT

clone size: many
D gene: NA
J gene: TRBJ1-1
V gene: TRBV5-1
CDR3 protein: CASSTTPGNTEAFF
CDR3 DNA: TGCGCCAGCAGCACCACACCGGGAAACACTGAAGCTTTCTTT

clone size: NA
D gene: NA
J gene: TRBJ1-1
V gene: TRBV29-1
CDR3 protein: CSVDNGGSTEAFF
CDR3 DNA: TGCAGCGTTGATAACGGGGGAAGCACTGAAGCTTTCTTT

clone size: NA
D gene: TRBD2
J gene: TRBJ2-1
V gene: TRBV7-2
CDR3 protein: CASSSGGSLHYNEQFF
CDR3 DNA: TGTGCCAGCAGCTCCGGCGGGAGTTTGCACTACAATGAGCAGTTCTTC

clone size: NA
D gene: NA
J gene: TRBJ2-2
V gene: TRBV7-9
CDR3 protein: CASSGPHTLRTGELFF
CDR3 DNA: TGTGCCAGCAGCGGCCCTCACACTCTCCGCACCGGGGAGCTGTTTTTT

clone size: few
D gene: NA
J gene: TRBJ2-1
V gene: TRBV20-1
CDR3 protein: CSARLLQEQFF
CDR3 DNA: TGCAGTGCTAGGCTCCTTCAAGAGCAGTTCTTC

clone size: many
D gene: TRBD1
J gene: TRBJ2-7
V gene: TRBV28
CDR3 protein: CASSLARDSSYEQYF
CDR3 DNA: TGTGCCAGCAGTCTAGCACGGGACAGCTCCTACGAGCAGTACTTC

clone size: many
D gene: TRBD2
J gene: TRBJ2-1
V gene: TRBV7-8
CDR3 protein: CASSLGGLAGVGSSYNEQFF
CDR3 DNA: TGTGCCAGCAGCTTAGGGGGACTAGCGGGAGTGGGGAGCTCCTACAATGAGCAGTTCTTC

clone size: many
D gene: TRBD1
J gene: TRBJ2-5
V gene: TRBV20-1
CDR3 protein: CSARDIRDSKETQYF
CDR3 DNA: TGCAGTGCTAGAGATATCCGGGACAGCAAAGAGACCCAGTACTTC